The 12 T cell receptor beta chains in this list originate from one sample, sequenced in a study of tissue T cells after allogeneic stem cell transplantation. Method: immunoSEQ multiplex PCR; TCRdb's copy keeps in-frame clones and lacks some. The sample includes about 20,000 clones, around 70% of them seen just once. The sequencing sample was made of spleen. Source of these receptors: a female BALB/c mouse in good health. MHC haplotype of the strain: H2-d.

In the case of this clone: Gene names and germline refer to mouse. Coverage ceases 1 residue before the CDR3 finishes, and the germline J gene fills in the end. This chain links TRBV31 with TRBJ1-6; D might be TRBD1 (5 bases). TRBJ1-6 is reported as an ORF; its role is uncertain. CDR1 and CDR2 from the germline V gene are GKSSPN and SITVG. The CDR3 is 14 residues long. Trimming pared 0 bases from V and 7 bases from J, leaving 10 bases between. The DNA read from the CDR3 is TGTGCCTGGAGTCTAGAAGGGGACAATTCGCCCCTCTAC. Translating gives CAWSLEGDNSPLY. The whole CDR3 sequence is CAWSLEGDNSPLYF.

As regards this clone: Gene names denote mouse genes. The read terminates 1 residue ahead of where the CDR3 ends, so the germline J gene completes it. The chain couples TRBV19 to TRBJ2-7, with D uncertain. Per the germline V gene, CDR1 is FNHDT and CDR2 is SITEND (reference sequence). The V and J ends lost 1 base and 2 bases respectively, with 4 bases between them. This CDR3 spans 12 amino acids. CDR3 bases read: TGTGCCAGCAGTATATACACCTATGAACAGTAC. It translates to CASSIYTYEQY. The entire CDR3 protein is CASSIYTYEQYF.

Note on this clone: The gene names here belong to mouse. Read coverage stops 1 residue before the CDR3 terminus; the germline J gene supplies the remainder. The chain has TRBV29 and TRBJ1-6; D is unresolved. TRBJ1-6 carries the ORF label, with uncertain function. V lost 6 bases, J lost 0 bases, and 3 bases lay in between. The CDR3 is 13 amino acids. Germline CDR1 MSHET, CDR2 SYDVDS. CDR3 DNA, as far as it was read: TGTGCTAGCAGCCTTTCCTATAATTCGCCCCTCTAC. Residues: CASSLSYNSPLY. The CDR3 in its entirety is CASSLSYNSPLYF.

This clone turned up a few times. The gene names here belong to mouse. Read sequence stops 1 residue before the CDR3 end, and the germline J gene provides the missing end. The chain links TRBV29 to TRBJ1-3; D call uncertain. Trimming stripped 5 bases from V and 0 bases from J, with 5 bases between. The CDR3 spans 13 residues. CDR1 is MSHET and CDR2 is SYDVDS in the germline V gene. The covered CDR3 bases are TGTGCTAGCAGTCGGAATTCTGGAAATACGCTCTAT. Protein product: CASSRNSGNTLY. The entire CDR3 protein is CASSRNSGNTLYF.

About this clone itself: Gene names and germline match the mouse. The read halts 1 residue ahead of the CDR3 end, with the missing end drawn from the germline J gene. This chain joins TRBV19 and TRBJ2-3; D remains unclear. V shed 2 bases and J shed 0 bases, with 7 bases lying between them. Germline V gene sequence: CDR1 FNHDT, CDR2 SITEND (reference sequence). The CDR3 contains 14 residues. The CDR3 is CASSIGMSAETLYF. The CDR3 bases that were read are TGTGCCAGCAGTATTGGTATGAGTGCAGAAACGCTGTAT.

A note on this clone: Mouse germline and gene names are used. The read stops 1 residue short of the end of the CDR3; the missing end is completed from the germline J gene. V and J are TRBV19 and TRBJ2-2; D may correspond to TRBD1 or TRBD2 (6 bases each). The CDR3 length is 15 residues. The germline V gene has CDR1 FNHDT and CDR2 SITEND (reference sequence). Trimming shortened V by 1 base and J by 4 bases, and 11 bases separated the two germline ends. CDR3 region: CASSIRGRGTGQLYF. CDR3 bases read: TGTGCCAGCAGTATACGGGGGCGCGGCACCGGGCAGCTCTAC.

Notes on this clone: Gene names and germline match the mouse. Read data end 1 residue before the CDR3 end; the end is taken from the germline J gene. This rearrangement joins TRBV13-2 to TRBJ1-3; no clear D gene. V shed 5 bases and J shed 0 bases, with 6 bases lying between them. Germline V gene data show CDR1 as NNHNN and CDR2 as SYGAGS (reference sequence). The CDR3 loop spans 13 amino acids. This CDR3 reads CASGSDSGNTLYF. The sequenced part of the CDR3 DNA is TGTGCCAGCGGATCAGATTCTGGAAATACGCTCTAT.

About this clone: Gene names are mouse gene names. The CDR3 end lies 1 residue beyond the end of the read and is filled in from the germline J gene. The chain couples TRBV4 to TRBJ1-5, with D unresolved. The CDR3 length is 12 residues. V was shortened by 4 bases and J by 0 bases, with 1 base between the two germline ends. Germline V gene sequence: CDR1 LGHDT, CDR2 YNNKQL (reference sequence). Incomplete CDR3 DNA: TGTGCCAGCAGCTTTAACAACCAGGCTCCGCTT. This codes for CASSFNNQAPL. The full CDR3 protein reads CASSFNNQAPLF.

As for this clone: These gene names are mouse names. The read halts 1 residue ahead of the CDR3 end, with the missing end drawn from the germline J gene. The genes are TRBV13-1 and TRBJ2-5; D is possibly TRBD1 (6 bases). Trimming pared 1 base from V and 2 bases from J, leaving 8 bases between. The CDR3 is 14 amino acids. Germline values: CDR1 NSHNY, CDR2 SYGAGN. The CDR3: CASSDPRGQDTQYF. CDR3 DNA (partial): TGTGCCAGCAGTGATCCCAGGGGCCAAGACACCCAGTAC.

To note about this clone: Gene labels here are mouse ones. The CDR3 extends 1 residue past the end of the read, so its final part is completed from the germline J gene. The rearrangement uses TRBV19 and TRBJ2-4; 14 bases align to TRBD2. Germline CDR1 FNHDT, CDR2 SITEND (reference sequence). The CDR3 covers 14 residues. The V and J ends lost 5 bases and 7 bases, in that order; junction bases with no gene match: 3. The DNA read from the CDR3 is TGTGCCAGCAGGGGGACTGGGGGGGCGGACACCTTGTAC. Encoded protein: CASRGTGGADTLY. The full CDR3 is CASRGTGGADTLYF.

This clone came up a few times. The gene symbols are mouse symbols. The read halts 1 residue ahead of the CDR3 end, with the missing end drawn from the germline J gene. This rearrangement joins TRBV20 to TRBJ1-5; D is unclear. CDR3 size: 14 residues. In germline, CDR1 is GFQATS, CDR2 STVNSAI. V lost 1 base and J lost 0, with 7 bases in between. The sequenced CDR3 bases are TGTGGTGCTAGGGGGCAAAATAACAACCAGGCTCCGCTT. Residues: CGARGQNNNQAPL. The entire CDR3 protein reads CGARGQNNNQAPLF.

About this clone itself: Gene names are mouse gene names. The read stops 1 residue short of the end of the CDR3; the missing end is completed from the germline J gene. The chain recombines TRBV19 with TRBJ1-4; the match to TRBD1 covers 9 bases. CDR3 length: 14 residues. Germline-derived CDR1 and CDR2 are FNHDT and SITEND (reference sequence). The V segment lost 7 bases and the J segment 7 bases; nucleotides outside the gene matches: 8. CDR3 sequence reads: CASSTGGAGERLFF. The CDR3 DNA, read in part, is TGTGCCAGCTCCACAGGGGGCGCCGGCGAAAGATTATTT.